Listed below are T cell receptor beta chains from one sample, sequenced in a study of T-cell reconstitution after alpha-beta-depleted transplantation in children. TCRdb reanalysed the PCR reads using MiXCR and keeps one entry per CDR3 protein. The sample includes a few hundred thousand distinct CDR3 sequences, 27% of them seen just once. Sequenced material: PBMCs, taken before TCRalphabeta/CD19-depleted stem cell transplant. The receptor set was obtained from a boy under two years old with Wiskott-Aldrich syndrome, due to receive a stem cell transplant. The conserved cysteine and the conserved F or W are not part of the CDR3 here. The D gene is left open where the match is weak. Rows may omit the clone size; those that give it use once, few, many or a size class.

v_call	d_call	clone_size	j_call	cdr3_aa
TRBV2	NA	NA	TRBJ2-5	ASRSGTAGTQY
TRBV12-3/TRBV12-4	NA	few	TRBJ2-5	ASSPPLTGPFGTQY
TRBV5-1	NA	NA	TRBJ2-3	ASSFTKSSTDTQY
TRBV11-2	TRBD2	NA	TRBJ2-3	ASSLFSGGRLARVSTDTQY
TRBV5-1	NA	NA	TRBJ1-1	ASSLLAGGLNTEAF
TRBV5-1	NA	few	TRBJ2-1	ASSLGLRSSYNEQF
TRBV10-3	NA	few	TRBJ2-3	ATNPTSTDTQY
TRBV27	NA	few	TRBJ1-5	ASSFSGGPQH
TRBV27	TRBD2	NA	TRBJ2-1	ASSLPLAGEHNEQF
TRBV20-1	NA	NA	TRBJ1-4	SASLGGDRNEKLF
TRBV20-1	NA	once	TRBJ1-5	SANGRDRGPHSNQPQH
TRBV9	TRBD2	few	TRBJ2-2	ASSVSSGNTGELF
TRBV7-3	TRBD2	NA	TRBJ2-1	ASSQRLAGLHEQF
TRBV5-1	NA	NA	TRBJ2-7	ASRDNSYEQY
TRBV5-1	NA	NA	TRBJ2-7	ASSLASKPSYEQY
TRBV29-1	TRBD2	NA	TRBJ2-1	SVGLVAGSYNEQF
TRBV11-2	NA	NA	TRBJ2-7	ASSLDLSDSYEQY
TRBV27	TRBD1	few	TRBJ2-1	ASSLGTGDLHEQF
TRBV21-1	NA	NA	TRBJ2-7	ASSKGPTAGNSYEQY
TRBV12-3/TRBV12-4	NA	once	TRBJ2-1	ASNMVGAEQF
TRBV20-1	NA	few	TRBJ1-3	SAKGNTIY
TRBV10-1	NA	NA	TRBJ2-2	ASSQGTSTGELF
TRBV5-5	TRBD1	few	TRBJ1-2	ASSLFFGQGLYGYT
TRBV18	NA	few	TRBJ1-4	ASSPTGRPERF
TRBV7-2	NA	NA	TRBJ2-7	ASSLGQVTYEQY
TRBV12-3/TRBV12-4	NA	few	TRBJ1-2	ASSPGWGSYYGYT
TRBV6-5	NA	NA	TRBJ2-7	ASSYSNHEQY
TRBV5-1	NA	NA	TRBJ2-5	ASSSWATTYQETQY
TRBV7-3	NA	NA	TRBJ2-7	ASSQSGASYEQY
TRBV5-1	TRBD1	NA	TRBJ1-5	ASSLTGGDSNQPQH
TRBV28	TRBD2	many	TRBJ2-5	ASVTGGGTRKTQY
TRBV6-5	NA	NA	TRBJ2-5	ASSNQRGQTQETQY